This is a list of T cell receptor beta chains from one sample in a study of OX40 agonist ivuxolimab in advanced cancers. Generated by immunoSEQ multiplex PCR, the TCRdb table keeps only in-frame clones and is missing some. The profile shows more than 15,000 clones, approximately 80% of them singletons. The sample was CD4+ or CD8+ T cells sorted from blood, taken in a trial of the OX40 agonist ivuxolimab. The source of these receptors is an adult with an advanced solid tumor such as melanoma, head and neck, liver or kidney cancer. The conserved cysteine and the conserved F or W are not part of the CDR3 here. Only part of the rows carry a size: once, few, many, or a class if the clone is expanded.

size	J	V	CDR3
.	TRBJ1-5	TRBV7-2	ASSTPRGPPDNQPQH
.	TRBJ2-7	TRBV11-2	ASSLTTGYRTYEQY
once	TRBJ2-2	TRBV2	ASSDTRVNTGELF
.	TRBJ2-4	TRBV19	ASRPTGTGGGESKNIQY
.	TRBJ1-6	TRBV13	ASSLGGQGKGSPLH
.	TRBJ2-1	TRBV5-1	ASSTLDTRGEQF
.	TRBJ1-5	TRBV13	ASQKAGSNQPQH
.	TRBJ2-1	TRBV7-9	ASSLAGSSYNEQF
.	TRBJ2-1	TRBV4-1	ASSQERTSGSNEQF
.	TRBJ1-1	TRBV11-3	ASSLEHGAEAF
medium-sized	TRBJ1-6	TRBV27	ASSHKGWTGISPLH
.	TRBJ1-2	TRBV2	ASSEAPENYGYT
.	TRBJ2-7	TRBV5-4	ASSPGTSGYEQY
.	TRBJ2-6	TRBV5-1	ASTHGGRSGANVLT
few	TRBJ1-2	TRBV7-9	ASSLGGGPLDGYT
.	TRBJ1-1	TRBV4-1	ASSQPRREKNTEAF
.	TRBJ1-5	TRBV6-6	ASRSGQLSNQPQH
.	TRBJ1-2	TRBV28	ASSSGTGGLRSYGYT
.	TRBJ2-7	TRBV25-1	ASSEWRGNLREQY
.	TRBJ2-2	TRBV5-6	ASSLTQAAGELF
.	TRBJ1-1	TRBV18	ASSPSQNTEAF
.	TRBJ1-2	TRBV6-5	ASSLTGVYGYT
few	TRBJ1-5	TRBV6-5	ASSYSADSENQPQH
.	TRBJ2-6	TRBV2	ASRGQASANVLT
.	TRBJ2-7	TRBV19	ASSIGQGAYEQY
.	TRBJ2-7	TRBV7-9	ASSPSLWTSGREQY
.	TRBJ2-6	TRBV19	ASSRNSGANVLT
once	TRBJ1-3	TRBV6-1	ASSEGQRSGNTIY
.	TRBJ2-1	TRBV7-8	ASSLRSGGAMWEQF
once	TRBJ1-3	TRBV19	ASSARQGPSGNTIY
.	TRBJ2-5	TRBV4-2	ASSQGGAGMAQETQY
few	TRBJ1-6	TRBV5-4	ASSSWTGGYNSPLH
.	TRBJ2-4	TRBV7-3	ASSYDGWVGIQY
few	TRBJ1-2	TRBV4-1	ASSQGEEPTGYT
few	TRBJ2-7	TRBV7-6	ASSRDSGYEQY
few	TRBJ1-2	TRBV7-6	ASSQQGVGGYT
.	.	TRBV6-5	ASSYRGYEQY
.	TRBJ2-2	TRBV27	ASSILRDRGRSGELF
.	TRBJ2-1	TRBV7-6	ASSFGPAWV
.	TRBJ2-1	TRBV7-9	ASSTGWGEQF
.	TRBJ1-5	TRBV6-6	ASTRNGEGGNQPQH
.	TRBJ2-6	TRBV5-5	ASSLTDSGANVLT
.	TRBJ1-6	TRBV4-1	ASSRDRGDSPLH
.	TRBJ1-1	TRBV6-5	ASSSGTGTEAF
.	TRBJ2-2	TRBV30	AWNLEAGDAGELF
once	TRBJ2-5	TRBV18	ASSPGGDQETQY
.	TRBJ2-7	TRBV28	ASKGGGHEQY
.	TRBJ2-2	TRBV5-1	ASSLGQVGTGELF
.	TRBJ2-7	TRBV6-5	ASSLTESYEQY
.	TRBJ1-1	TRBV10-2	ASSDLTGAMNTEAF
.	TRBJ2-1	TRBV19	ASSPAAGPPYNEQF